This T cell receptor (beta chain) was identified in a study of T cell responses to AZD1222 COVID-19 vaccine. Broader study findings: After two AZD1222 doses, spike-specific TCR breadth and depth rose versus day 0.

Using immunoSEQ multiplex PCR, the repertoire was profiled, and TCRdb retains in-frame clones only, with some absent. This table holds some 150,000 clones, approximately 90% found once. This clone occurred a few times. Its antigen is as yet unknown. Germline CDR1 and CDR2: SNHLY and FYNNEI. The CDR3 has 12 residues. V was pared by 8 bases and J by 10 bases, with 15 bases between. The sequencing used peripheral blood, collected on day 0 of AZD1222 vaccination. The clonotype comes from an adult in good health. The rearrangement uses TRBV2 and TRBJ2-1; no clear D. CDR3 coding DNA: TGTGCCAGCCGAGAAGACCGCCCCGAGCAGTTCTTC. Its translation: CASREDRPEQFF. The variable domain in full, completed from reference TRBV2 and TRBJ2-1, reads EPEVTQTPSHQVTQMGQEVILRCVPISNHLYFYWYRQILGQKVEFLVSFYNNEISEKSEIFDDQFSVERPDGSNFTLKIRSTKLEDSAMYFCASREDRPEQFFGPGTRLTVL.